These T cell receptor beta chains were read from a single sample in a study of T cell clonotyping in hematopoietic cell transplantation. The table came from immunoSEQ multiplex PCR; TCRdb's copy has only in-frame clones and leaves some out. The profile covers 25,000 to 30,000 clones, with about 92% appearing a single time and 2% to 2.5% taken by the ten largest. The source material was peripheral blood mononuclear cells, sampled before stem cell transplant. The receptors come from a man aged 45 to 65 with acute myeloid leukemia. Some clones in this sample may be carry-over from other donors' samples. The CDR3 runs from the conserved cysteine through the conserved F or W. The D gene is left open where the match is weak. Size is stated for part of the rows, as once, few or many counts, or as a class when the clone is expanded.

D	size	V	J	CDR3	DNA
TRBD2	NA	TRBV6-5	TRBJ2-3	CASSLAGGFTDTQYF	TGTGCCAGCAGCTTAGCGGGAGGTTTCACAGATACGCAGTATTTT
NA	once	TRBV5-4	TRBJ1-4	CASSSSGATNEKLFF	TGTGCCAGCAGCTCCTCAGGGGCAACTAATGAAAAACTGTTTTTT
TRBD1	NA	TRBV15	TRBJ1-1	CATSRDRGQVNTEAFF	TGTGCCACCAGCAGAGATCGGGGACAGGTGAACACTGAAGCTTTCTTT
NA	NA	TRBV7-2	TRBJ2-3	CASSFRTDTQYF	TGTGCCAGCAGCTTCCGCACAGATACGCAGTATTTT
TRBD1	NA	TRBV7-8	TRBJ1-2	CASSPATGSYGYTF	TGTGCCAGCAGCCCCGCGACAGGGAGCTATGGCTACACCTTC
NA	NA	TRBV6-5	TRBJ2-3	CASSSDRDTQYF	TGTGCCAGCAGCTCTGACAGAGATACGCAGTATTTT
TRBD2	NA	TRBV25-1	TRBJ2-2	CASARARGRGTGELFF	TGTGCCAGCGCGAGGGCCCGCGGGAGAGGCACCGGGGAGCTGTTTTTT
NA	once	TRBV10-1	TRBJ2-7	CASSLTQEGEQYF	TGCGCCAGCAGTTTGACGCAGGAAGGGGAGCAGTACTTC
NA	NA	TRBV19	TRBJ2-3	CASSVRGEWTDTQYF	TGTGCCAGTAGTGTAAGGGGGGAGTGGACAGATACGCAGTATTTT
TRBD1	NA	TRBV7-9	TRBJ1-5	CASSSGQGGQPQHF	TGTGCCAGCAGCTCCGGACAGGGCGGTCAGCCCCAGCATTTT
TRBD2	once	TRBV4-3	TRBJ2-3	CASSPLAGGSTDTQYF	TGCGCCAGCAGCCCACTAGCGGGGGGGAGCACAGATACGCAGTATTTT
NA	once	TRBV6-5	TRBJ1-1	CASSYSPGADTEAFF	TGTGCCAGCAGTTACTCGCCAGGGGCGGACACTGAAGCTTTCTTT
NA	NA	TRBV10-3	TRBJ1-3	CAISEPGLGNTIYF	TGTGCCATCAGTGAGCCGGGACTTGGAAACACCATATATTTT
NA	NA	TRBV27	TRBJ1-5	CASSFIGSNQPQHF	TGTGCCAGCAGTTTCATCGGTAGCAATCAGCCCCAGCATTTT
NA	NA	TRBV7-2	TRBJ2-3	CASSLDGGGDTQYF	TGTGCCAGCAGCTTAGACGGAGGGGGGGATACGCAGTATTTT
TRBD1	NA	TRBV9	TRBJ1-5	CASSVWTGVHNQPQHF	TGTGCCAGCAGCGTCTGGACAGGCGTCCACAATCAGCCCCAGCATTTT
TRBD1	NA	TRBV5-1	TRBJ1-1	CASSRVGQQANTEAFF	TGCGCCAGCAGCCGGGTGGGACAGCAAGCGAACACTGAAGCTTTCTTT
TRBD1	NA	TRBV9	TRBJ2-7	CASSVQGVPYEQYF	TGTGCCAGCAGCGTACAGGGGGTACCCTACGAGCAGTACTTC
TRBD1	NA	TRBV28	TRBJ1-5	CASSFTGDSNQPQHF	TGTGCCAGCAGCTTCACAGGGGACAGCAATCAGCCCCAGCATTTT
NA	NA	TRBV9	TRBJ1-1	CASSVDVNTEAFF	TGTGCCAGCAGCGTAGACGTGAACACTGAAGCTTTCTTT
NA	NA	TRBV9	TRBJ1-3	CASSVGRGLGSTGNTIYF	TGTGCCAGCAGCGTGGGTCGAGGGTTGGGATCAACTGGAAACACCATATATTTT
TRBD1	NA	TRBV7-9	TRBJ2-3	CASSTIAGQGFMDTQYF	TGTGCCAGCAGTACAATTGCAGGACAGGGTTTTATGGATACGCAGTATTTT
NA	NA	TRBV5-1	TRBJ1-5	CASSLGQEGNQPQHF	TGCGCCAGCAGCTTGGGACAGGAGGGCAATCAGCCCCAGCATTTT
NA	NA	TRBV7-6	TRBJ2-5	CASSLKGPGGTQYF	TGTGCCAGCAGCTTAAAAGGACCCGGCGGGACCCAGTACTTC
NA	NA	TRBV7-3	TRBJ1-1	CASSLSARGEAFF	TGTGCCAGCAGCCTAAGCGCCCGGGGCGAAGCTTTCTTT
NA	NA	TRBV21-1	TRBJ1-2	CASSKAPTGDHGYTF	TGTGCCAGCAGCAAAGCCCCGACAGGGGATCATGGCTACACCTTC
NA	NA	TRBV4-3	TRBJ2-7	CASSQDRQGPYEQYF	TGCGCCAGCAGCCAAGATAGGCAGGGGCCCTACGAGCAGTACTTC
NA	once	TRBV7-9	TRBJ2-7	CASSLGRQPYEQYF	TGTGCCAGCAGCTTAGGACGGCAGCCCTACGAGCAGTACTTC
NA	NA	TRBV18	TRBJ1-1	CASSFQGGDTEAFF	TGTGCCAGCTCATTCCAGGGTGGGGACACTGAAGCTTTCTTT
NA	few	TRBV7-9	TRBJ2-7	CASSMDTSYEQYF	TGTGCCAGCAGCATGGACACTTCCTACGAGCAGTACTTC
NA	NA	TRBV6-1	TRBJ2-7	CASSESAYEQYF	TGTGCCAGCAGTGAATCTGCCTACGAGCAGTACTTC
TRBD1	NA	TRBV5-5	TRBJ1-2	CASSLNRGNYGYTF	TGTGCCAGCAGCTTGAACAGGGGTAACTATGGCTACACCTTC
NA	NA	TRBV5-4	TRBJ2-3	CASSWGLPDTQYF	TGTGCCAGCAGCTGGGGACTCCCAGATACGCAGTATTTT
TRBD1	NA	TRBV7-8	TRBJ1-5	CASSPHGDRGNQPQHF	TGTGCCAGCAGCCCCCACGGGGACAGGGGCAATCAGCCCCAGCATTTT
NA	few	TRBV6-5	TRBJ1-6	CASSYSWEGNSPLHF	TGTGCCAGCAGTTACTCTTGGGAAGGGAATTCACCCCTCCACTTT
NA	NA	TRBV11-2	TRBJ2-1	CASSLAALEYNEQFF	TGTGCCAGCAGCTTAGCTGCACTGGAGTACAATGAGCAGTTCTTC
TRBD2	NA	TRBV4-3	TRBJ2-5	CASSQGRVRESQETQYF	TGCGCCAGCAGCCAGGGGCGGGTGCGGGAGAGTCAAGAGACCCAGTACTTC
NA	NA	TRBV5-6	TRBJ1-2	CASSLGPFYGYTF	TGTGCCAGCAGCCTAGGTCCTTTCTATGGCTACACCTTC
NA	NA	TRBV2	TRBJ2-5	CASEGTAQETQYF	TGTGCCAGTGAAGGGACGGCCCAAGAGACCCAGTACTTC
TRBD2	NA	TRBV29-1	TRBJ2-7	CSVVGLGDKYEQYF	TGCAGCGTCGTCGGACTAGGGGATAAGTACGAGCAGTACTTC
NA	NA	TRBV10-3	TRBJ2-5	CAISETGWETQYF	TGTGCCATCAGTGAGACAGGGTGGGAGACCCAGTACTTC
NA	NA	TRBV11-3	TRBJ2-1	CASSRAGYNEQFF	TGTGCCAGCAGTCGCGCGGGGTACAATGAGCAGTTCTTC
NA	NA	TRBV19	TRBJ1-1	CASSIGVGVGTEAFF	TGTGCCAGTAGTATAGGAGTGGGGGTCGGAACTGAAGCTTTCTTT
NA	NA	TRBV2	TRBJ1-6	CASTREQLYNSPLHF	TGTGCCAGCACTAGGGAACAGCTCTATAATTCACCCCTCCACTTT
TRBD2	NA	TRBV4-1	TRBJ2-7	CASSHNSGGSYEQYF	TGCGCCAGCAGCCACAATAGCGGGGGGTCCTACGAGCAGTACTTC
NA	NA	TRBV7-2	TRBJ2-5	CASSRTVAGQETQYF	TGTGCCAGCAGCCGCACCGTGGCGGGGCAAGAGACCCAGTACTTC
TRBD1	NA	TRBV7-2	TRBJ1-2	CASSPGTGIYGYTF	TGTGCCAGCAGTCCCGGGACAGGGATCTACGGTTACACCTTC
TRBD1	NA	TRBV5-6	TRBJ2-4	CASSAGQDIQYF	TGTGCCAGCAGCGCCGGACAGGACATTCAGTACTTC
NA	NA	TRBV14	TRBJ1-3	CASSHLQGRGAGNTIYF	TGTGCCAGCAGCCATCTCCAGGGCCGAGGAGCGGGAAACACCATATATTTT
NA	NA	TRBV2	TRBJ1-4	CASSDGTVNEKLFF	TGTGCCAGCAGTGATGGGACCGTAAATGAAAAACTGTTTTTT
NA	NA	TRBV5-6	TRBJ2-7	CASSLVKGEQYF	TGTGCCAGCAGCTTGGTAAAGGGTGAGCAGTACTTC
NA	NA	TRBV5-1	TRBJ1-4	CASSLLGGGDEKLFF	TGCGCCAGCAGCCTACTTGGTGGGGGGGATGAAAAACTGTTTTTT
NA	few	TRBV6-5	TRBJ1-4	CASSYDRQKLFF	TGTGCCAGCAGTTACGACAGGCAAAAACTGTTTTTT
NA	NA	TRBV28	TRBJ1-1	CASNTGGRAVMNTEAFF	TGTGCCAGCAACACGGGGGGCAGGGCCGTCATGAACACTGAAGCTTTCTTT
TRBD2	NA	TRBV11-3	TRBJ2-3	CASSPGTSQGDTQYF	TGTGCCAGCAGCCCCGGGACTAGCCAGGGAGATACGCAGTATTTT
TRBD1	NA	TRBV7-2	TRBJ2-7	CASSSSGTGTTYEQYF	TGTGCCAGCAGCTCGTCCGGGACAGGGACCACCTACGAGCAGTACTTC
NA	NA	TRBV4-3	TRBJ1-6	CASSQDREHNSPLHF	TGCGCCAGCAGCCAAGATAGAGAGCATAATTCACCCCTCCACTTT